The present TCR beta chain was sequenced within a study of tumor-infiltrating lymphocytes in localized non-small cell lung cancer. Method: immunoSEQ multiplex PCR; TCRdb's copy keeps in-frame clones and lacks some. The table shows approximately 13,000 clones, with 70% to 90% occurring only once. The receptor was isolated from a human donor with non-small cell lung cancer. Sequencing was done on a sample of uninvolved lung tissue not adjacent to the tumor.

The CDR3 loop is CASFDGTEAFF. The CDR3 DNA reads as TGTGCCAGCTTCGATGGGACTGAAGCTTTCTTT. The chain recombines TRBV6-5 with TRBJ1-1; no firm D call. The CDR3 has 11 amino acids. The germline V gene has CDR1 MNHEY and CDR2 SVGAGI. The V end was cut by 8 bases, the J end by 5 bases, with 9 bases between.